The source of this TCR beta chain is a study of metastatic and nonmetastatic thyroid tumors. About the study: Repertoires from malignant and benign thyroid patients were compared across blood and tumor or nodule tissue. Study observations and caveats: Reported TCR beta diversity, measured in blood and tumor, was significantly higher for malignant thyroid tumors than for benign nodules.

Not a single patient had been given any form of treatment at any point before undergoing thyroid surgery. The CDR3 extends over 14 amino acids. V lost 2 bases to trimming and J lost 0 bases, with 7 bases between them. CDR1 and CDR2 (germline): MNHNS, SASEGT. Authors' processing steps: The study took CDR3 differences across clinicopathological groups and made a distant-metastasis classifier for papillary thyroid cancer from them. TCRdb reassembled clones from the PCR reads with MiXCR. These V and J calls rely on TCRdb rather than the paper's analysis. The sample carries 85,000 to 100,000 clones, about 13% recorded once. This clone was seen many times. Its antigen is unidentified.

The source of this sequence is a female donor with papillary thyroid cancer or a benign thyroid nodule (not recorded which). Some clones in this sample may be carry-over from other donors' samples. Sequencing input: blood. This chain connects TRBV6-1 to TRBJ1-1, with D unclear. CDR3 nucleotide sequence: TGTGCCAGCAGTGAAATGGGAATGAACACTGAAGCTTTCTTT. Translating it yields CASSEMGMNTEAFF.